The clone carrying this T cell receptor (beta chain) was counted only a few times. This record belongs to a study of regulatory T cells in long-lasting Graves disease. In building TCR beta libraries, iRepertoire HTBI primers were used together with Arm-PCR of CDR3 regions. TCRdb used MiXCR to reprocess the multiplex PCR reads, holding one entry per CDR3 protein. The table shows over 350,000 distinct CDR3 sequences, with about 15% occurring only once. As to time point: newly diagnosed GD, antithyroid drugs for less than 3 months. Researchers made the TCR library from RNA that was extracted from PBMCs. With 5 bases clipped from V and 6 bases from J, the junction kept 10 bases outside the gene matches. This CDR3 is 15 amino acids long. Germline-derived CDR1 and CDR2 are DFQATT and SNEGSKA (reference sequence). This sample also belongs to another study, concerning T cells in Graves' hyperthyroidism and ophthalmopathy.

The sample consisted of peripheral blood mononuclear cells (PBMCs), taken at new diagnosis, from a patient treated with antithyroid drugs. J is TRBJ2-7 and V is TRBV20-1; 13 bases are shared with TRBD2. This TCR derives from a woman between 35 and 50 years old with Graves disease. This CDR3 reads CSARPSGLAGTEQYF. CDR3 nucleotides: TGCAGTGCTCGACCCTCGGGACTAGCGGGAACCGAGCAGTACTTC.